The 13 T cell receptor beta chains in this list originate from one sample, sequenced in a study of T cells expressing NK-cell markers. TCRdb re-called the 5' RACE reads and shows each CDR3 protein once, DNA omitted. This sample's table reports fewer than 400,000 distinct CDR3 sequences. Input material: blood T cells: a sorted CD56 or NKG2C T cell subset, CD4+ or CD8+ T cells, or bulk PBMC T cells (not recorded which). Source of these receptors: a man aged 18-69 years in good health.

V usage is TRBV5-1 and J usage is TRBJ2-7; without DNA, the TCRdb call of TRBD1 cannot be checked. The length of the CDR3 is 18 residues. CDR1 and CDR2 (germline): SGHRS, YFSETQ. This chain's CDR3 is CASSLGPLGSGSTYEQYF.

The chain links TRBV7-9 to TRBJ1-3. Germline V lookup: CDR1 SEHNR, CDR2 FQNEAQ (reference sequence). The CDR3 is 13 amino acids. CDR3: CASSSSNGNTIYF.

The rearrangement links TRBV15 to TRBJ2-5; TCRdb calls TRBD2, which cannot be checked without DNA. Germline V gene sequence: CDR1 LNHNV, CDR2 YYDKDF (reference sequence). The CDR3 has 15 residues. Here the CDR3 reads CATSRERSGGETQYF.

The chain uses TRBV27 and TRBJ2-3; checking the TCRdb D call of TRBD1 is not possible without DNA. The CDR3 is made up of 15 amino acids. CDR1 and CDR2 (germline): MNHEY, SMNVEV (reference sequence). The CDR3 here is CASTSSTVNTDTQYF.

The chain has TRBV11-2 and TRBJ2-3. CDR1 SGHAT and CDR2 FQNNGV come from the germline V gene. The CDR3 is 15 amino acids. The CDR3 reads CASSTPRFLSDTQYF.

This chain links TRBV28 with TRBJ2-1; TCRdb reports TRBD1, a call that lacks DNA to check it against. This CDR3 has 17 residues. Germline values: CDR1 MDHEN, CDR2 SYDVKM. The CDR3 sequence is CASRLRRTDTGGNEQFF.

The V call is TRBV7-8, the J call TRBJ1-4; lacking DNA, the TRBD1 call made by TCRdb goes unchecked. The CDR3 spans 17 residues. Germline V lookup: CDR1 SGHVS, CDR2 FQNEAQ. Here the CDR3 reads CASSYNTGRVNEKLFFF.

The chain links TRBV6-6 to TRBJ1-2. This CDR3 region has 12 residues. CDR1 and CDR2 from the germline V gene are MNHNY and SVGAGI (reference sequence). The CDR3 loop is CASSYVSYGYTF.

The chain joins TRBV7-9 to TRBJ1-4; the D call of TRBD1 rests on TCRdb alone, since no DNA is present to check it. The CDR3 is 14 amino acids. Germline loops: CDR1 SEHNR, CDR2 FQNEAQ (reference sequence). CDR3 amino acids: CASKPDRGYEKLFF. The full variable domain, with the rest looked up from reference TRBV7-9 and TRBJ1-4, is DTGVSQNPRHKITKRGQNVTFRCDPISEHNRLYWYRQTLGQGPEFLTYFQNEAQLEKSRLLSDRFSAERPKGSFSTLEIQRTEQGDSAMYLCASKPDRGYEKLFFGSGTQLSVL.

The chain uses TRBV18 and TRBJ2-2. This CDR3 has 14 residues. CDR1 KGHSH and CDR2 LQKENI come from the germline V gene. CDR3 sequence: CASSPFKNTGELFF.

The V gene is TRBV5-1, the J gene TRBJ1-1; TCRdb's assignment of TRBD1 cannot be checked, as there is no DNA. CDR1 SGHRS and CDR2 YFSETQ come from the germline V gene. The CDR3 spans 16 residues. CDR3 loop: CASSSGQGDVRTEAFF.

The V gene is TRBV20-1, the J gene TRBJ2-1; as DNA is missing, the TRBD2 call by TCRdb cannot be tested. Per the germline V gene, CDR1 is DFQATT and CDR2 is SNEGSKA (reference sequence). CDR3 length: 13 residues. This CDR3 is CSATTSGVNEQFF.

This sequence joins TRBV3-1 and TRBJ2-5; TCRdb's assignment of TRBD1 cannot be checked, as there is no DNA. This CDR3 spans 13 amino acids. Looked up from germline, CDR1 is LGHDT and CDR2 is YNNKEL (reference sequence). CDR3 loop: CASSHRQGQTEYF.